This T cell receptor (beta chain) appears in the sequencing data of a study of T cell repertoires in cytomegalovirus infection. Turning to the study itself: Matching HLA type and CMV infection were both indicated by public TCR beta signatures.

TCRdb reprocessed the reads via MiXCR and lists one record per CDR3 protein. The sample consists of approximately 170,000 distinct CDR3 sequences, approximately 17% of them appearing once. The CDR3 sequence is 15 residues long. The germline V gene encodes CDR1 SGHVS and CDR2 FNYEAQ. V was clipped by 5 bases and J by 0 bases, with 11 bases between them. The sample taken for sequencing was CD8+ T cells from PBMCs. The chain employs TRBV7-6 and TRBJ2-1; D tentatively fits TRBD1 or TRBD2 (6 bases each). This receptor was taken from a human donor in good health (CMV status not recorded). Some clones in this sample may be carry-over from other donors' samples. The CDR3 bases are TGTGCCAGCAGCCCACCGGGGGCCTCCTACAATGAGCAGTTCTTC. It specifies CASSPPGASYNEQFF.